The sequence of this T cell receptor beta chain was determined in a study of early stage breast cancer tumors. On this clone: Its cognate antigen is unknown.

General study findings and limits: Most shared enriched TCRB sequences were commonly generated ones. Tumor and normal breast were distinguished via blood comparison in about 85% of the 16 patients.

CDR3 length: 17 amino acids. Germline CDR1 and CDR2: SGHRS and YFSETQ. V gave up 4 bases and J gave up 1 base; unmatched junction bases: 5. Each sample had two DNA replicates, 0.5 to 0.65 ug blood or roughly 1.4 ug tissue. Sequencing was performed with immunoSEQ multiplex PCR; in TCRdb, only in-frame clones are kept and a portion is missing. The table includes about 28,000 clones, less than 75% detected once. Sequencing input: breast tumor tissue. This receptor was obtained from a person aged 50 to 59 with breast cancer. V and J are TRBV5-1 and TRBJ2-1; 13 bases match TRBD2. CDR3 nucleotide sequence: TGCGCCAGCAGCCCCTCGGGACTAGCGGGATCCTACAATGAGCAGTTCTTC. Translation: CASSPSGLAGSYNEQFF.